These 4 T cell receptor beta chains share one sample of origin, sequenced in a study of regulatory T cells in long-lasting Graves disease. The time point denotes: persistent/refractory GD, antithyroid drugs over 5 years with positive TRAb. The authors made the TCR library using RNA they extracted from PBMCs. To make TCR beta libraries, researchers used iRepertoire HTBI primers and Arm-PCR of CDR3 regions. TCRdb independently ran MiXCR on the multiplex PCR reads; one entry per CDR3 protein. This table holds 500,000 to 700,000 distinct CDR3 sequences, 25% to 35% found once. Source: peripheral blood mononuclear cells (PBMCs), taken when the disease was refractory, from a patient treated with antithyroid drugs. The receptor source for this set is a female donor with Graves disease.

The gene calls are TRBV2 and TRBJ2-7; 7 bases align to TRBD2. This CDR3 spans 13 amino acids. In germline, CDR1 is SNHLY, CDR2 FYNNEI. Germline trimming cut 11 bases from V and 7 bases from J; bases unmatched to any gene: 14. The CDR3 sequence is CAVGWAGEGEQYF. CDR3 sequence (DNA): TGTGCCGTAGGCTGGGCGGGAGAGGGAGAGCAGTACTTC.

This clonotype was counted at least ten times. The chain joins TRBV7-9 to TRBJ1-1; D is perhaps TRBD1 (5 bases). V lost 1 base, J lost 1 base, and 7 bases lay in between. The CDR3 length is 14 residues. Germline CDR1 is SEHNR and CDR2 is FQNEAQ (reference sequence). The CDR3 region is CASSLGGKNTEAFF. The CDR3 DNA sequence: TGTGCCAGCAGCTTAGGGGGCAAGAACACTGAAGCTTTCTTT. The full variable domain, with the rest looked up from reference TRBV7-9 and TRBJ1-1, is DTGVSQNPRHKITKRGQNVTFRCDPISEHNRLYWYRQTLGQGPEFLTYFQNEAQLEKSRLLSDRFSAERPKGSFSTLEIQRTEQGDSAMYLCASSLGGKNTEAFFGQGTRLTVV.

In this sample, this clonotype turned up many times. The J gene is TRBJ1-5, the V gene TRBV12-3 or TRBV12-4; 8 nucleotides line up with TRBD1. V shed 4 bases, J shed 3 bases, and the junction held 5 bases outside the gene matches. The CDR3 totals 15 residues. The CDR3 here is CASSYGTGFNQPQHF. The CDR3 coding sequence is TGTGCCAGCAGTTACGGGACAGGCTTCAATCAGCCCCAGCATTTT.

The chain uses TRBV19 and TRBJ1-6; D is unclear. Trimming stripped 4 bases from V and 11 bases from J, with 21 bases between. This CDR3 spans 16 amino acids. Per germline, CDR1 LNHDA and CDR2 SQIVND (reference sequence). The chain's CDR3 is CASSTLRQDVATPLHF. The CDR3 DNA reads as TGTGCCAGTAGTACCCTAAGGCAAGATGTGGCTACACCCCTCCACTTT.